This T cell receptor (beta chain) stems from a study of blood T cell repertoires in COVID-19. On the study more broadly: PBMCs, B-cell-depleted T cells, or T cells were the source of the cDNA or gDNA that made up the material.

As to this clone: The same CDR3 arises from other DNA sequences in this sample as well.

Germline V gene sequence: CDR1 MDHEN, CDR2 SYDVKM. V lost 3 bases and J 4 bases, leaving 9 bases between the germline ends. The CDR3 has 13 residues. Membership in each cohort depended on participant-reported clinical history. Donors of Cohort 3 who recovered were those that had two negative PCRs, clearance, or symptom resolution. The authors' processing: Reference gene primer amplification gave estimated nucleated cell counts. Measured with immunoSEQ multiplex PCR; TCRdb has only the in-frame clones, and not every one. The V and J calls and the clone size are those of that table, but D and trimming were determined from the DNA. The sample includes about 190,000 clones, approximately 84% of them seen just once.

The gene calls are TRBV28 and TRBJ1-1; D remains ambiguous. The TCR originated in a woman under 40 who had recovered from COVID-19. Sequencing input: PBMCs or T cells enriched from blood (not recorded which). This CDR3 is CASSLVPGTEAFF. DNA of the CDR3: TGTGCCAGCAGTTTGGTCCCAGGCACTGAAGCTTTCTTT.